The rows below give T cell receptor beta chains drawn from one sample of a study of technical replicates of blood from a handful of donors. Method: immunoSEQ multiplex PCR; TCRdb's copy keeps in-frame clones and lacks some. The profile shows fewer than 85,000 clones, around 94% of them singletons. The sample taken for sequencing was T cells isolated from PBMCs. These receptors were taken from a human donor in good health. CDR3s include the opening cysteine and the closing phenylalanine or tryptophan.

TRBJ2-1,TRBV11-2,CASSAIAGGYNEQFF
TRBJ1-2,TRBV14,CASSQGLYGYTF
TRBJ2-1,TRBV6-5,CASSYGAGGGNEQFF
TRBJ2-5,TRBV6-1,CASSEALGWQETQYF
TRBJ2-5,TRBV5-6,CASSSLVQETQYF
TRBJ2-3,TRBV7-2,CASRGAEAGTDTQYF
TRBJ1-6,TRBV11-3,CASSLMAEINSPLHF
TRBJ1-2,TRBV5-5,CASTLITRNDYGYTF
TRBJ1-2,TRBV6-1,CASTGQGFLYGYTF
TRBJ1-1,TRBV5-1,CASSHPQAGTEAFF
TRBJ1-1,TRBV6-6,CASSLGGTTAFF
TRBJ1-1,TRBV29-1,CSVEDRGPGEAFF
TRBJ2-5,TRBV29-1,CSVDIQLEETQYF
TRBJ2-2,TRBV5-4,CASSLEQGGAGELFF
TRBJ2-3,TRBV7-9,CASILAGARADTQYF
TRBJ1-5,TRBV28,CASLQGDNQPQHF